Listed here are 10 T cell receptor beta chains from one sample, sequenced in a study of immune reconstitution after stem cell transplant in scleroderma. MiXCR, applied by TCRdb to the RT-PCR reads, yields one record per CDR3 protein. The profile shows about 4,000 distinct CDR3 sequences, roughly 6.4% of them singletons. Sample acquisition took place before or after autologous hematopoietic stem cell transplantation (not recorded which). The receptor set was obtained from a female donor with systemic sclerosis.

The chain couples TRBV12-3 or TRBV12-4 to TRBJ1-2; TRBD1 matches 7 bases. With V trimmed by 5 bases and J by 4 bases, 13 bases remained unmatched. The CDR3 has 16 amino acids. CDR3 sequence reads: CASSTRSRGSPYGYTF. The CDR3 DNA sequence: TGTGCCAGCAGTACCCGCTCCAGGGGGAGCCCCTATGGCTACACCTTC.

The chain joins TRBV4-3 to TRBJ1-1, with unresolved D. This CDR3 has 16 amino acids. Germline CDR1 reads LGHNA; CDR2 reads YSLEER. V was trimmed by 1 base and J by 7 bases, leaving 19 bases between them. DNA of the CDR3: TGCGCCAGCAGCCAAGTCTGGTTAGCCGAGAGGGTTGAAGCTTTCTTT. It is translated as CASSQVWLAERVEAFF.

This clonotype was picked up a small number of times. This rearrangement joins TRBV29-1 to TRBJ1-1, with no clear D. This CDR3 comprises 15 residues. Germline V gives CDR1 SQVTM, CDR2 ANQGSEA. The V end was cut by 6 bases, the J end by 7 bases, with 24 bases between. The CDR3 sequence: CSVRPPAGRENEAFF. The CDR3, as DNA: TGCAGCGTACGACCACCCGCCGGGCGGGAAAATGAAGCTTTCTTT. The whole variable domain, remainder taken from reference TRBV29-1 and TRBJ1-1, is SAVISQKPSRDICQRGTSLTIQCQVDSQVTMMFWYRQQPGQSLTLIATANQGSEATYESGFVIDKFPISRPNLTFSTLTVSNMSPEDSSIYLCSVRPPAGRENEAFFGQGTRLTVV.

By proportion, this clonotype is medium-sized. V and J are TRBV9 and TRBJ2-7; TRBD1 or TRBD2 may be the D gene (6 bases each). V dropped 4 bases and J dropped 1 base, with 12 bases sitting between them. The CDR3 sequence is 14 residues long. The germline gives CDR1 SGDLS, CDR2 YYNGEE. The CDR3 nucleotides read TGTGCCAGCAGCCTAGGGGGGCCTTCCTACGAGCAGTACTTC. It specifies CASSLGGPSYEQYF. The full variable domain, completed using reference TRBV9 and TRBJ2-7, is DSGVTQTPKHLITATGQRVTLRCSPRSGDLSVYWYQQSLDQGLQFLIQYYNGEERAKGNILERFSAQQFPDLHSELNLSSLELGDSALYFCASSLGGPSYEQYFGPGTRLTVT.

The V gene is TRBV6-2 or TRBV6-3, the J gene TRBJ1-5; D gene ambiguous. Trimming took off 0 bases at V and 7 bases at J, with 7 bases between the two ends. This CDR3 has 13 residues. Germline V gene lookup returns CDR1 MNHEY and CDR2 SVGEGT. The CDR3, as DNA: TGTGCCAGCAGTTACTCCGGGCAGCAGCCCCAGCATTTT. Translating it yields CASSYSGQQPQHF.

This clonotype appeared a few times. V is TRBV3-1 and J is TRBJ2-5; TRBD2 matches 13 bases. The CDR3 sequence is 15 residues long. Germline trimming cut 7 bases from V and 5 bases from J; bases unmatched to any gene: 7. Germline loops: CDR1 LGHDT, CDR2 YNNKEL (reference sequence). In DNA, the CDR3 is TGTGCCAGCAAAGGACTAGCGGGAGAAGGGGAGACCCAGTACTTC. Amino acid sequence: CASKGLAGEGETQYF.

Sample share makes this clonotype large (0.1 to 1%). The CDR3 loop reads CASSSSSGTGETYQPQHF. The CDR3 bases are TGTGCCAGCAGTTCCTCATCCGGGACAGGGGAAACCTATCAGCCCCAGCATTTT. The J gene is TRBJ1-5, the V gene TRBV6-5, with 10 bases aligning to TRBD1. The CDR3 length is 18 residues. The V gene's germline CDR1 is MNHEY and CDR2 SVGAGI. Losses at the gene ends were 4 bases for V and 5 bases for J; bases not matched to a gene: 14.

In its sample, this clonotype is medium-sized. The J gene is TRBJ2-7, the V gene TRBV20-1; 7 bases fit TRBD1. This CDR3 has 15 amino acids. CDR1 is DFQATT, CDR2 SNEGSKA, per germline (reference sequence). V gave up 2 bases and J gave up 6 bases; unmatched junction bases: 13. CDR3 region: CSARTSDTGVGEQYF. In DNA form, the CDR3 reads TGCAGTGCTAGAACCTCTGATACAGGGGTAGGCGAGCAGTACTTC.

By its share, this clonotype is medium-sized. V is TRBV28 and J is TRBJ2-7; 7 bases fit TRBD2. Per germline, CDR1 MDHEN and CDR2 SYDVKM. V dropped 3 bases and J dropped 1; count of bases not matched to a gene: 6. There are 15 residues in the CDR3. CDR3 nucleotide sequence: TGTGCCAGCAGTTTCGGGGGGACCGCGTCCTACGAGCAGTACTTC. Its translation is CASSFGGTASYEQYF.

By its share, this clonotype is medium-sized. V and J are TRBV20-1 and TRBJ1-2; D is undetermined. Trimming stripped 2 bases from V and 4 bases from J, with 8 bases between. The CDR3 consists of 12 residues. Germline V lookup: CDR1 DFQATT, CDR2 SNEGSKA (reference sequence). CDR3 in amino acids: CSARFQSYGYTF. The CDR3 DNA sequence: TGCAGTGCTAGATTCCAGAGCTATGGCTACACCTTC.